The clone carrying this T cell receptor beta chain is medium-sized (0.01 to 0.1%) in the sample. Time point noted: sample taken at primary tumor resection. The sequenced material consisted of unsorted whole RNA from tumor, nontumor lung or frozen PBMC. TCR cDNA molecules were tagged individually, and each one carried a unique molecular identifier. From the 5' RACE reads, TCRdb called clonotypes with MiXCR, one entry per CDR3 protein. The table lists 4,000 to 5,500 distinct CDR3 sequences, approximately 16% of them singletons. The CDR3 runs to 15 residues. V was pared by 7 bases and J by 7 bases, with 7 bases of the junction left unmatched. CDR1 and CDR2 from the germline V gene are MDHEN and SYDVKM. These data belong to a study of spatial heterogeneity in lung cancer.

This TCR came from a male donor with early-stage non-small cell lung cancer. This specimen consisted of normal lung tissue next to the tumor, obtained at surgery. V is TRBV28 and J is TRBJ1-6; TRBD1 agrees at 10 bases. This chain's CDR3 is CASILRTGGNSPLHF. CDR3 DNA sequence: TGTGCCAGCATTCTACGGACAGGGGGAAATTCACCCCTCCACTTT.